A single sample is the source of the 19 T cell receptor beta chains below, sequenced in a study of blood T cells in healthy people across ages. Combining a sample-barcoded 5' primer with a J-beta primer mix, a second PCR ran for roughly 6 to 12 cycles. Using its own MiXCR run on the 5' RACE reads, TCRdb lists one record per CDR3 protein. The sample lists roughly 700,000 distinct CDR3 sequences; 49% were seen once. Sequenced sample: blood. The receptors shown here come from a woman aged 55-69 years in good health.

This clonotype came up a few times. The chain combines TRBV15 with TRBJ2-4; D unresolved. The last part of the DNA fits TRBJ2-7 better; the J call may be wrong. Germline V gene sequence: CDR1 LNHNV, CDR2 YYDKDF (reference sequence). The CDR3 totals 13 residues. CDR3 in DNA: TGTGCCACCAGCAGAAGCGCAGTGTACGAGCAGTACTTC. It encodes CATSRSAVYEQYF.

This chain connects TRBV2 to TRBJ2-7; possible D gene TRBD2, 6 bases. V was clipped by 7 bases and J by 7 bases, with 11 bases between them. This CDR3 has 11 residues. Germline values: CDR1 SNHLY, CDR2 FYNNEI. CDR3 amino acids: CASTRECEQYF. CDR3 nucleotide sequence: TGTGCCAGCACTCGGGAGTGTGAGCAGTACTTC.

This clonotype was picked up one time. One base away lies a much larger clone, so this may be a sequencing read error. The chain couples TRBV27 to TRBJ2-1; weak D call: TRBD2 (5 bases). CDR3 size: 13 residues. Germline CDR1 reads MNHEY; CDR2 reads SMNVEV (reference sequence). The germline V and J ends were trimmed by 3 bases and 13 bases, with 16 bases remaining between them. CDR3: CASSLRVGETQFF. Written as DNA, the CDR3 is TGTGCCAGCAGTTTGCGGGTAGGAGAGACCCAGTTCTTC.

The genes are TRBV27 and TRBJ1-2, with TRBD1 as a possible D gene (5 bases). The CDR3 is 14 residues long. Per germline, CDR1 MNHEY and CDR2 SMNVEV (reference sequence). V was pared by 7 bases and J by 5 bases, with 17 bases between. This chain's CDR3 is CASTPGQGWYGYTF. The CDR3 region has the DNA TGTGCCAGCACTCCGGGGCAGGGTTGGTATGGCTACACCTTC.

There are many counts of this clonotype. This chain connects TRBV3-1 to TRBJ2-7; 7 bases match TRBD2. Unmatched junction bases numbered 17, after V lost 7 bases and J lost 5 bases. CDR3 length equals 16 residues. Germline V gene data show CDR1 as LGHDT and CDR2 as YNNKEL (reference sequence). The CDR3 DNA reads as TGTGCCAGCAAAACTGGCCCGGGAGGCTCTCTTCACGAGCAGTACTTC. This sequence encodes CASKTGPGGSLHEQYF.

In this sample, this clonotype turned up a few times. The chain links TRBV7-2 to TRBJ2-5, with a possible D match to TRBD1 (6 bases). Trimming stripped 5 bases from V and 2 bases from J, with 15 bases between. This CDR3 is built from 15 residues. Germline lookup yields CDR1 SGHTA and CDR2 FQGNSA. In DNA form, the CDR3 reads TGTGCCAGCAGCCGAAGGGACATGGGGCAAGAGACCCAGTACTTC. This sequence encodes CASSRRDMGQETQYF.

The rearrangement uses TRBV30 and TRBJ2-7, with 10 nucleotides matching TRBD1. Germline CDR1 GTSNPN, CDR2 SVGIG (reference sequence). The trim removed 3 bases at V and 1 base at J, leaving 3 bases unmatched. The CDR3 is made up of 14 amino acids. The CDR3: CAWSLDRGSYEQYF. In DNA form, the CDR3 reads TGTGCCTGGAGCCTGGACAGGGGGTCCTACGAGCAGTACTTC.

The V call is TRBV20-1, the J call TRBJ2-1, with D maybe TRBD2 (5 bases). Per germline, CDR1 DFQATT and CDR2 SNEGSKA (reference sequence). CDR3 size: 15 residues. Trimming took 1 base from V and 8 from J, leaving 18 bases between them. CDR3 region: CSARAEKALGDEQFF. The CDR3 DNA reads as TGCAGTGCTAGAGCGGAGAAAGCCCTCGGGGATGAGCAGTTCTTC.

This clonotype was picked up one time. A much larger clone lies one base from this, so it may be a read error. V usage is TRBV2 and J usage is TRBJ2-2, with D maybe TRBD2 (5 bases). CDR1 is SNHLY, CDR2 FYNNEI, per germline. This CDR3 comprises 16 residues. CDR3: CAGSEREPRYTGELFF. The CDR3 region has the DNA TGTGCCGGCAGTGAAAGGGAGCCCCGGTACACCGGGGAGCTGTTTTTT.

The chain combines TRBV20-1 with TRBJ2-1; 9 bases match TRBD2. This CDR3 region has 14 residues. Looked up from germline, CDR1 is DFQATT and CDR2 is SNEGSKA (reference sequence). The J segment lost 5 bases and the V segment lost 5 bases, leaving 7 bases of the junction unmatched. The CDR3 coding sequence is TGCAGTGCTGTTAGCGGGAGAAGTGACAATGAGCAGTTCTTC. Translation gives CSAVSGRSDNEQFF.

This chain uses TRBV7-3 with TRBJ2-1; 8 bases agree with TRBD2. V was pared by 2 bases and J by 4 bases, with 10 bases of the junction left unmatched. This CDR3 has 17 residues. Germline values: CDR1 SGHTA, CDR2 FQGTGA. DNA for the CDR3: TGTGCCAGCAGCTTACGAGCCCGAGTAGCGGGGTACAATGAGCAGTTCTTC. Encoded protein: CASSLRARVAGYNEQFF.

Only a few counts were recorded for this clonotype. This chain connects TRBV7-3 to TRBJ2-1; 11 bases match TRBD1. The junction had 1 base not matched to a gene; V was cut back by 2 bases and J by 7 bases. This CDR3 contains 14 residues. The germline V gene encodes CDR1 SGHTA and CDR2 FQGTGA. The CDR3 is CASSLGTGGNEQFF. The CDR3 bases are TGTGCCAGCAGCTTAGGGACAGGGGGAAATGAGCAGTTCTTC.

Only one count was recorded for this clonotype. The chain recombines TRBV27 with TRBJ1-6; D call uncertain. Germline V CDR1 and CDR2: MNHEY, SMNVEV (reference sequence). This CDR3 region has 14 residues. V lost 5 bases and J lost 5, with 10 bases in between. CDR3 residues: CASSPDRNNSPLHF. CDR3 in DNA: TGTGCCAGCAGTCCCGACCGTAATAATTCACCCCTCCACTTT.

This clonotype was observed a handful of times. V and J are TRBV29-1 and TRBJ2-7; maybe TRBD2 (5 bases). The CDR3 consists of 11 residues. Trimming took off 7 bases at V and 4 bases at J, with 11 bases between the two ends. Germline loops: CDR1 SQVTM, CDR2 ANQGSEA. The DNA of the CDR3 is TGCAGCGCCGTTACTAGATACGAGCAGTACTTC. It encodes CSAVTRYEQYF.

The CDR3 here is CASSLQLAGGTYEQYF. CDR3 DNA: TGTGCCAGCAGCCTACAATTAGCGGGAGGAACCTACGAGCAGTACTTC. The genes are TRBV6-2 or TRBV6-3 and TRBJ2-7; 10 nucleotides match TRBD2. V dropped 6 bases and J dropped 2; count of bases not matched to a gene: 10. The germline V gene has CDR1 MNHEY and CDR2 SVGEGT. This CDR3 is 16 amino acids long.

This rearrangement joins TRBV6-1 to TRBJ2-3; possibly TRBD2 for D (7 bases). Trimming took 0 bases from V and 6 from J, leaving 13 bases between them. Germline V gene lookup returns CDR1 MNHNS and CDR2 SASEGT. The CDR3 extends over 15 amino acids. The CDR3 sequence is CASSEAIRGADTQYF. The DNA of the CDR3 is TGTGCCAGCAGTGAAGCCATCCGGGGGGCCGATACGCAGTATTTT.

The chain has TRBV3-1 and TRBJ2-7; the match to TRBD1 covers 9 bases. The length of the CDR3 is 16 residues. With V trimmed by 1 base and J by 5 bases, 9 bases remained unmatched. In germline, CDR1 is LGHDT, CDR2 YNNKEL (reference sequence). CDR3 residues: CASSQGWGQGTHEQYF. The CDR3, as DNA: TGTGCCAGCAGCCAAGGATGGGGACAGGGAACCCACGAGCAGTACTTC.

The chain has TRBV12-3 or TRBV12-4 and TRBJ1-5; 8 nucleotides match TRBD1. Trimming at V came to 6 bases and at J to 2 bases, leaving 6 bases not matched to a gene. The CDR3 contains 15 residues. This CDR3 reads CASRAGGEGNQPQHF. In nucleotides, the CDR3 is TGTGCCAGCAGAGCAGGGGGCGAGGGCAATCAGCCCCAGCATTTT.

A few counts support this clonotype. V is TRBV3-1 and J is TRBJ2-7, with 8 positions matching TRBD1. CDR1 LGHDT and CDR2 YNNKEL come from the germline V gene (reference sequence). The ends lost 1 base at V and 5 bases at J; junction bases unmatched: 7. This CDR3 contains 15 residues. The CDR3 protein is CASSQVSGGNDEQYF. DNA for the CDR3: TGTGCCAGCAGCCAAGTGTCAGGGGGCAACGACGAGCAGTACTTC.